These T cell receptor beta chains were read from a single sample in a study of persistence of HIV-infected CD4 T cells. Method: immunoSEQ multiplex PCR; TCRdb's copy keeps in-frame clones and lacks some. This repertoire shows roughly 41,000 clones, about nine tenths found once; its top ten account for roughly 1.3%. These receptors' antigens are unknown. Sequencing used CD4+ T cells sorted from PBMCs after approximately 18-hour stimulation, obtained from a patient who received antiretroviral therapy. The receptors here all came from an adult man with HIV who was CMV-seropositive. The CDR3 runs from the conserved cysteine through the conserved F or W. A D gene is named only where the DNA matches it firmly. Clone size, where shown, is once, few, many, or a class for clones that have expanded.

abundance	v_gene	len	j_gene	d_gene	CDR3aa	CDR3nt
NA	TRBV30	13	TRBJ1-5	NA	CAWSNINNQPQHF	TGTGCCTGGAGTAACATTAACAATCAGCCCCAGCATTTT
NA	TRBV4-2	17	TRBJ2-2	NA	CASSQDRASWNTGELFF	TGTGCCAGCAGCCAAGATCGGGCCAGCTGGAACACCGGGGAGCTGTTTTTT
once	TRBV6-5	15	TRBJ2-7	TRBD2	CASRALGLGVYEQYF	TGTGCCAGCAGAGCTTTGGGACTAGGGGTTTACGAGCAGTACTTC
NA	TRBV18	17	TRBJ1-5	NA	CASSPDPVKYSNQPQHF	TGTGCCAGCTCACCGGACCCCGTAAAATATAGCAATCAGCCCCAGCATTTT
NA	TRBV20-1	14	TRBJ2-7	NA	CSASPGVPPYEQYF	TGCAGTGCTAGTCCGGGGGTTCCCCCCTACGAGCAGTACTTC
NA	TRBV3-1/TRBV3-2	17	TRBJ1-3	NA	CASSQFTASGGGNTIYF	TGTGCCAGCAGCCAGTTTACTGCTTCCGGAGGAGGAAACACCATATATTTT
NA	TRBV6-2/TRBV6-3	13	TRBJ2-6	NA	CASSSSGANVLTF	TGTGCCAGCAGTAGCTCTGGGGCCAACGTCCTGACTTTC
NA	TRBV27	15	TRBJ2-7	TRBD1	CASSLRQGRSYEQYF	TGTGCCAGCAGTCTCCGACAGGGTCGGTCCTACGAGCAGTACTTC
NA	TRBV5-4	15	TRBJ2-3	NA	CASSPTETSTDTQYF	TGTGCCAGCAGTCCTACAGAGACCAGCACAGATACGCAGTATTTT
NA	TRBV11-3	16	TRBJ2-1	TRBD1	CASSLGQGSSYNEQFF	TGTGCCAGCAGCTTAGGACAGGGGAGTTCCTACAATGAGCAGTTCTTC
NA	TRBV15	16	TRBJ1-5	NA	CATSRDQRRNNQPQHF	TGTGCCACCAGCAGAGATCAGAGGCGAAACAATCAGCCCCAGCATTTT
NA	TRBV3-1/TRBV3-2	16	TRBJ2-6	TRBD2	CASREEGGAGANVLTF	TGTGCCAGCAGGGAAGAGGGAGGGGCTGGGGCCAACGTCCTGACTTTC
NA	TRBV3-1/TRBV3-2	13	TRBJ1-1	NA	CASSQAANTEAFF	TGTGCCAGCAGCCAAGCGGCGAACACTGAAGCTTTCTTT
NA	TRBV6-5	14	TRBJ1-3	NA	CASSPGRSGNTIYF	TGTGCCAGCAGTCCGGGACGGAGTGGAAACACCATATATTTT
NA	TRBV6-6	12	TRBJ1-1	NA	CASRQRVTEAFF	TGTGCCAGCAGACAAAGGGTCACTGAAGCTTTCTTT
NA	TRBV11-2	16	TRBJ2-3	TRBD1	CASSARTGVRADTQYF	TGTGCCAGCAGCGCTAGGACAGGGGTGCGGGCAGATACGCAGTATTTT
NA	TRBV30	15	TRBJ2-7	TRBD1	CAWSVGGTGYREQYF	TGTGCCTGGAGTGTAGGAGGGACAGGGTATAGGGAGCAGTACTTC
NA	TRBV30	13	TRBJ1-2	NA	CAWSELGSYGYTF	TGTGCCTGGAGTGAACTAGGGAGTTATGGCTACACCTTC
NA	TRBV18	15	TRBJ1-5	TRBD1	CASSPMGQGLQPQHF	TGTGCCAGCTCACCAATGGGACAGGGGTTACAGCCCCAGCATTTT
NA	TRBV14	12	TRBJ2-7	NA	CASSLTVGEQYF	TGTGCCAGCAGCCTTACCGTCGGCGAGCAGTACTTC
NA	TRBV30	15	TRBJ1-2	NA	CAFLGWDGRNYGYTF	TGTGCCTTCCTTGGGTGGGACGGCCGTAACTATGGCTACACCTTC
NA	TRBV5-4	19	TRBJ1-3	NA	CASSLEGRGGSFSGNTIYF	TGTGCCAGCAGCTTGGAAGGTCGGGGCGGATCATTCTCTGGAAACACCATATATTTT
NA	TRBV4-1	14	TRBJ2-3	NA	CASSLGPFTNTQYF	TGCGCCAGCAGCCTGGGACCATTTACGAATACGCAGTATTTT
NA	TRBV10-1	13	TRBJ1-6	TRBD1	CASREDRGSPLHF	TGCGCCAGCAGGGAAGACAGGGGATCACCCCTCCACTTT
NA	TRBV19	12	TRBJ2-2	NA	CASSDGPPGLFF	TGTGCCAGTTCCGATGGTCCTCCGGGGCTGTTTTTT